Detailed here is one TCR beta chain. The data belong to a study of T cells in narcolepsy. The assay was immunoSEQ multiplex PCR, and TCRdb's table has in-frame clones only and misses some. The table includes about 26,000 clones, approximately 77% detected once. Trimming pared 5 bases from V and 0 bases from J, leaving 7 bases between. From germline, CDR1 is SNHLY and CDR2 FYNNEI. The CDR3 loop spans 14 amino acids. This TCR was sampled from a human donor in good health. Sequences were obtained from memory (CD45RA-) CD4+ T cells from blood. The J gene is TRBJ1-4, the V gene TRBV2; D not certain. The CDR3: CASSRVATNEKLFF. CDR3 in DNA: TGTGCCAGCAGTCGGGTTGCAACTAATGAAAAACTGTTTTTT.